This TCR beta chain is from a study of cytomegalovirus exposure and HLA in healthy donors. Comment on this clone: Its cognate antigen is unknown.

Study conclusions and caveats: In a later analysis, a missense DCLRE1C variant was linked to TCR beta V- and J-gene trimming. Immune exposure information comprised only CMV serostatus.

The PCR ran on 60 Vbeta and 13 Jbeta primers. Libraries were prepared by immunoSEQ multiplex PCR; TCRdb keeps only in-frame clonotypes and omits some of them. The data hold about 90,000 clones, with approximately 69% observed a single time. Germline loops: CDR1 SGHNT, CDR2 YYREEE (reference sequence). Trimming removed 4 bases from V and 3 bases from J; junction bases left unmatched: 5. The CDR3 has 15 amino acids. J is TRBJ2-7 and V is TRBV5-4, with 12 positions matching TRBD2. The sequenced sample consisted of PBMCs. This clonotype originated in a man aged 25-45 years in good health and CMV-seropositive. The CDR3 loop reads CASSQGLAGNYEQYF. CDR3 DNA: TGTGCCAGCAGCCAAGGACTAGCGGGGAACTACGAGCAGTACTTC.